The clone carrying this TCR beta chain was picked up a small number of times. This sample was taken from a study of shared T cell receptors in the human thymus. Measured with immunoSEQ multiplex PCR; TCRdb has only the in-frame clones, and not every one. Counted here are over 450,000 clones, around 78% occurring once; the ten biggest clones make up around 0.013%. This sample was also put to use in a study of human thymus T cells. That study adds: Donation was from healthy Finnish infants who were having corrective surgery that addressed congenital heart defects. In corrective heart surgery, resections were taken, and these provided the thymus tissue. Among thymic and blood repertoires, usage of V and J genes appeared biased. Related research examined unrelated individuals and reported that their thymic repertoires overlapped highly.

The specimen was thymocytes. The source is a boy younger than two with a congenital heart defect.

The CDR3 spells CASSQGVSGREAEQFF. Written as DNA, the CDR3 is TGTGCCAGCAGCCAAGGGGTTAGCGGGAGGGAGGCTGAGCAGTTCTTC. The chain uses TRBV14 and TRBJ2-1; 11 bases fit TRBD2. The V and J ends lost 1 base and 9 bases, in that order; junction bases with no gene match: 8. Germline CDR1 is SGHDN and CDR2 is FVKESK. The CDR3 runs 16 residues.